Listed below are T cell receptor beta chains from one sample, sequenced in a study of shared clonotypes between healthy human individuals. Produced via immunoSEQ multiplex PCR; TCRdb's table is partial and in-frame only. The table records 2 million to 3 million clones, under 95% of them present only once. The sequenced sample consisted of naive CD4+ T cells from PBMCs. These receptors came from a man in his late teens or twenties in good health. Some clones in this sample may be carry-over from other donors' samples. Each CDR3 is given with its conserved first and last residue. D genes are given only for firm matches. The size entry is marked missing in some rows and otherwise reads once, few, many or a size class.

v_call	clone_size	d_call	j_call	cdr3_nt	cdr3_aa
TRBV5-4	.	.	TRBJ2-6	TGTGCCAGTCAGTCGCTGGGGGCCAACGTCCTGACTTTC	CASQSLGANVLTF
TRBV5-1	.	TRBD1	TRBJ2-7	TGCGCCAGCAGCACGGGACAGATTTTCTACGAGCAGTACTTC	CASSTGQIFYEQYF
TRBV28	.	.	TRBJ1-2	TGTGCCAGCAAAACCTCGCCGGTTAAGCTTGGCTACACCTTC	CASKTSPVKLGYTF
TRBV5-1	.	.	TRBJ2-2	TGCGCCAGCTCCTGGGATCCGAACACCGGGGAGCTGTTTTTT	CASSWDPNTGELFF
TRBV6-5	.	.	TRBJ1-1	TGTGCCAGCAAAGACAGTGGGGGGAGGGAAGCTTTCTTT	CASKDSGGREAFF
TRBV11-2	.	.	TRBJ2-5	TGTGCCAGCAGCCCCCGAGGGGCAGCGGAGACCCAGTACTTC	CASSPRGAAETQYF
TRBV19	.	TRBD2	TRBJ2-7	TGTGCCAGTAGTCAGACTAGCGGGAGGGCCCACGAGCAGTACTTC	CASSQTSGRAHEQYF
TRBV7-9	.	TRBD1	TRBJ1-3	TGTGCCAGCAGCTCCACACAGACAGGGGGAAACACCATATATTTT	CASSSTQTGGNTIYF
TRBV28	.	.	TRBJ2-1	TGTGCCAGCAGACCCGCGGGTTCGGGTAACAATGAGCAGTTCTTC	CASRPAGSGNNEQFF
TRBV2	.	TRBD2	TRBJ2-1	TGTGCCAGCGGCGGACTAGCGGGATACAATGAGCAGTTCTTC	CASGGLAGYNEQFF
TRBV2	.	.	TRBJ1-1	TGTGCCAGCAGTAATAAGGGTGGATTTGAAGCTTTCTTT	CASSNKGGFEAFF
TRBV18	.	TRBD2	TRBJ2-1	TGTGCCAGCTCACGCGCGGGAGGGTTCGATGAGCAGTTCTTC	CASSRAGGFDEQFF
TRBV28	few	.	TRBJ1-2	TGTGCCAGCAGTAACCACAGGGTCAGGGGCTACACCTTC	CASSNHRVRGYTF
TRBV11-3	.	.	TRBJ2-7	TGTGCCAGCAGCTTAGGCCTCCGGTACGAGCAGTACTTC	CASSLGLRYEQYF
TRBV7-9	.	.	TRBJ2-1	TGTGCCAGCACCCCGGGCCCGAGCTCCTACAATGAGCAGTTCTTC	CASTPGPSSYNEQFF
TRBV27	.	.	TRBJ1-1	TGTGCCAGCAGAAACCCCATGAACACTGAAGCTTTCTTT	CASRNPMNTEAFF
TRBV7-8	.	TRBD2	TRBJ2-1	TGTGCCAGCAGCTTAAGACCCCAGCGGGAGTTGTGGTACAATGAGCAGTTCTTC	CASSLRPQRELWYNEQFF
TRBV28	.	TRBD1	TRBJ2-6	TGTGCCAGCAGCGCTTTCCCGGGCAGGGGGCTAAACCCCTCTGGGGCCAACGTCCTGACTTTC	CASSAFPGRGLNPSGANVLTF
TRBV28	once	TRBD1	TRBJ2-7	TGTGCCAGCACTCTGGCGGACAGGGGGTACGAGCAGTACTTC	CASTLADRGYEQYF
TRBV6-5	.	.	TRBJ2-5	TGTGCCAGCAGGGGGACCCTACAAGAGACCCAGTACTTC	CASRGTLQETQYF
TRBV27	once	TRBD1	TRBJ1-5	TGTGCCAGCAGTTTATTCCCGGGACAGAGCAATCAGCCCCAGCATTTT	CASSLFPGQSNQPQHF
TRBV6-1	.	TRBD2	TRBJ2-2	TGTGCCAGCAAGCTAGCGGGAGGGCCCACCGGGGAGCTGTTTTTT	CASKLAGGPTGELFF
TRBV18	.	TRBD1	TRBJ2-5	TGTGCCAGCTCACCGGGACAGATAGAGACCCAGTACTTC	CASSPGQIETQYF
TRBV15	.	.	TRBJ1-4	TGTGCCACCAGCAGAGATATGGCCAGGGGTAATGAAAAACTGTTTTTT	CATSRDMARGNEKLFF
TRBV5-1	.	.	TRBJ2-1	TGCGCCAGCAGCACCCAGGGAAATGAGCAGTTCTTC	CASSTQGNEQFF
TRBV6-5	.	.	TRBJ1-3	TGTGCCAGCAGCCGAAAAGGGCCCAGAAACACCATATATTTT	CASSRKGPRNTIYF
TRBV2	.	TRBD2	TRBJ2-1	TGTGCCAGCAGTGAGCGGGAGGGCTTGGACGATGAGCAGTTCTTC	CASSEREGLDDEQFF
TRBV19	.	TRBD1	TRBJ2-6	TGTGCCAGTAGTACGCCGGGACAGGGGGCATCTGGGGCCAACGTCCTGACTTTC	CASSTPGQGASGANVLTF
TRBV7-8	.	TRBD1	TRBJ1-4	TGTGCCAGCAGCCTAGGGGGCTGGGGAGAAAAACTGTTTTTT	CASSLGGWGEKLFF
TRBV6-6	.	.	TRBJ1-4	TGTGCCAGCAGTTACGGATTGGGCCCCACTAATGAAAAACTGTTTTTT	CASSYGLGPTNEKLFF